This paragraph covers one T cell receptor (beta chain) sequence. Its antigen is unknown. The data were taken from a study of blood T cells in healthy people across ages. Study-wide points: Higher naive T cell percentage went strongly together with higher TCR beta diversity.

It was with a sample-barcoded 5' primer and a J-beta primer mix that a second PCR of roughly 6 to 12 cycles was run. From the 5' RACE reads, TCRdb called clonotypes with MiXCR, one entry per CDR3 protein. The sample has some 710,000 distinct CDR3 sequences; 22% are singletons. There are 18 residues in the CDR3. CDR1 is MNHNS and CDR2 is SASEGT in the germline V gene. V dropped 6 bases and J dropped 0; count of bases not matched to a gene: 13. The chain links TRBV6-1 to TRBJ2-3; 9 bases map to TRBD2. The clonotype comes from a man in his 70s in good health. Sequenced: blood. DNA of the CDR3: TGTGCCAGCAGACCCTCCGTGGCTAGCGGGGTAAGCACAGATACGCAGTATTTT. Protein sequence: CASRPSVASGVSTDTQYF.